The 21 T cell receptor beta chains below come from one sample, sequenced in a study of cytomegalovirus exposure and HLA in healthy donors. Primers: 60 Vbeta forward and 13 Jbeta reverse. TCRdb's table, derived via immunoSEQ multiplex PCR, lists solely in-frame clones and lacks some. The sample lists about 150,000 clones; roughly 80% were seen once. The material sequenced was PBMCs. Receptors originate from a man in his forties in good health and CMV-seropositive.

V gene TRBV28 combines with J gene TRBJ1-4; D may be TRBD1 (5 bases). The germline CDR1 and CDR2 sequences are MDHEN and SYDVKM. There are 15 residues in the CDR3. V lost 5 bases, J lost 4 bases, and 14 bases lay in between. This CDR3 reads CASSRQGVGNEKLFF. The DNA for the CDR3 is TGTGCCAGCAGTCGCCAGGGCGTCGGTAATGAAAAACTGTTTTTT.

This chain joins TRBV19 and TRBJ1-4, with D perhaps TRBD1 (5 bases). The CDR3 runs to 17 residues. Germline-derived CDR1 and CDR2 are LNHDA and SQIVND (reference sequence). Trimming took off 5 bases at V and 7 bases at J, with 23 bases between the two ends. The CDR3 loop reads CASSANPRGTSPEKLFF. In nucleotides, the CDR3 is TGTGCCAGTAGTGCTAACCCCCGGGGGACGTCCCCTGAAAAACTGTTTTTT.

DNA of the CDR3: TGCGCCAGCAGCCAAAGGACAGGGGGGAACTACAATGAGCAGTTCTTC. It yields the protein CASSQRTGGNYNEQFF. The chain joins TRBV4-3 to TRBJ2-1; 10 bases are a match to TRBD1. J gave up 3 bases and V 2 bases, and 4 bases lay outside the gene matches. Germline values: CDR1 LGHNA, CDR2 YSLEER. The CDR3 spans 16 residues.

This chain uses TRBV10-3 with TRBJ2-7; 8 bases match TRBD2. CDR1 is ENHRY, CDR2 SYGVKD, per germline. The CDR3 runs to 10 residues. V was pared by 11 bases and J by 5 bases, with 2 bases of the junction left unmatched. The CDR3 reads CASGGDEQYF. The CDR3 DNA reads as TGTGCCTCGGGGGGGGACGAGCAGTACTTC.

J is TRBJ2-7 and V is TRBV11-2, with 7 bases matching TRBD1. The CDR3 loop spans 14 amino acids. With V trimmed by 5 bases and J by 2 bases, 6 bases remained unmatched. Germline loops: CDR1 SGHAT, CDR2 FQNNGV. CDR3 sequence reads: CASSQDRVTYEQYF. In DNA, the CDR3 is TGTGCCAGCAGCCAAGACAGGGTAACCTACGAGCAGTACTTC.

The chain couples TRBV7-2 to TRBJ1-3; tentatively, D is TRBD1 (6 bases). The germline CDR1 and CDR2 sequences are SGHTA and FQGNSA. Trimming cost V 5 bases and J 3 bases, with 17 bases left between them. The CDR3 has 16 amino acids. The CDR3 protein is CASSHHRTVGGNTIYF. The DNA of the CDR3 is TGTGCCAGCAGCCACCATCGGACAGTTGGTGGAAACACCATATATTTT.

V usage is TRBV27 and J usage is TRBJ2-3; no definite D call. The germline V gene has CDR1 MNHEY and CDR2 SMNVEV (reference sequence). This CDR3 spans 13 amino acids. Between the trimmed V and J ends, which lost 4 bases and 7 bases, there was a span of 12 bases. CDR3 protein: CASSWASFNTQYF. The CDR3 nucleotides read TGTGCCAGCAGTTGGGCCTCATTTAATACGCAGTATTTT.

This chain uses TRBV5-6 with TRBJ1-2; D may be TRBD1 (5 bases). The CDR3 sequence is 13 residues long. Per germline, CDR1 SGHDT and CDR2 YYEEEE. V lost 4 bases, J lost 4 bases, and 11 bases lay in between. The CDR3 region has the DNA TGTGCCAGCAGCCCGACAGTCAGCTATGGCTACACCTTC. Translating gives CASSPTVSYGYTF.

This chain connects TRBV5-1 to TRBJ2-6; 7 bases map to TRBD1. The CDR3 extends over 17 amino acids. Germline trimming cut 0 bases from V and 4 bases from J; bases unmatched to any gene: 7. CDR1 is SGHRS and CDR2 is YFSETQ in the germline V gene. This chain's CDR3 is CASSLGTGGLGANVLTF. The CDR3, as DNA: TGCGCCAGCAGCTTGGGGACAGGCGGGCTCGGGGCCAACGTCCTGACTTTC. Based on the CDR3 plus reference TRBV5-1 and TRBJ2-6, the full variable domain is KAGVTQTPRYLIKTRGQQVTLSCSPISGHRSVSWYQQTPGQGLQFLFEYFSETQRNKGNFPGRFSGRQFSNSRSEMNVSTLELGDSALYLCASSLGTGGLGANVLTFGAGSRLTVL.

The rearrangement joins TRBV19 to TRBJ2-7; possibly TRBD2 for D (6 bases). The V end lost 6 bases, the J end lost 2 bases, and 14 bases lay between the germline ends. Per the germline V gene, CDR1 is LNHDA and CDR2 is SQIVND (reference sequence). CDR3 length: 14 residues. The CDR3 sequence is CASRRRDRTYEQYF. The CDR3 region has the DNA TGTGCCAGTAGGAGGAGGGACCGAACCTACGAGCAGTACTTC.

Concerning this clone itself: The sample carries other DNA sequences with the same CDR3. This sequence joins TRBV15 and TRBJ2-7; D is possibly TRBD2 (5 bases). Per the germline V gene, CDR1 is LNHNV and CDR2 is YYDKDF (reference sequence). Trimming left V 0 bases short and J 6 bases short, with 6 bases between. This CDR3 contains 12 residues. The chain's CDR3 is CATSRESGEQYF. DNA of the CDR3: TGTGCCACCAGCAGAGAAAGCGGCGAGCAGTACTTC.

This rearrangement joins TRBV27 to TRBJ2-3, with a tentative D call TRBD2 (6 bases). V lost 6 bases and J 0 bases, leaving 19 bases between the germline ends. The germline V gene has CDR1 MNHEY and CDR2 SMNVEV (reference sequence). The CDR3 has 17 residues. The CDR3 loop reads CASRLRDSRASTDTQYF. CDR3 nucleotide sequence: TGTGCCAGCAGGCTCCGGGACTCAAGAGCTAGCACAGATACGCAGTATTTT.

This clone was recorded once. The CDR3 reads CASNQQARRTGELFF. The CDR3, as DNA: TGTGCCAGTAACCAACAGGCTCGGCGGACCGGGGAGCTGTTTTTT. The chain uses TRBV19 and TRBJ2-2; tentatively, D is TRBD1 (5 bases). The V end lost 7 bases, the J end lost 5 bases, and 17 bases lay between the germline ends. Germline CDR1 and CDR2: LNHDA and SQIVND (reference sequence). The length of the CDR3 is 15 residues.

This rearrangement joins TRBV5-1 to TRBJ2-1, with D tentatively TRBD2 (7 bases). The CDR3 has 16 amino acids. The germline V and J ends were trimmed by 4 bases and 4 bases, with 18 bases remaining between them. CDR1 and CDR2 (germline): SGHRS, YFSETQ. The CDR3 region has the DNA TGCGCCAGCAGCCCGGGCGAGGGAGGGGGGTACAATGAGCAGTTCTTC. Its translation: CASSPGEGGGYNEQFF. Drawing the rest from reference TRBV5-1 and TRBJ2-1, the complete variable domain is KAGVTQTPRYLIKTRGQQVTLSCSPISGHRSVSWYQQTPGQGLQFLFEYFSETQRNKGNFPGRFSGRQFSNSRSEMNVSTLELGDSALYLCASSPGEGGGYNEQFFGPGTRLTVL.

This chain links TRBV29-1 with TRBJ2-1, with no clear D. The CDR3 runs 10 residues. V was cut by 8 bases and J by 10 bases, with 12 bases left in between. CDR1 SQVTM and CDR2 ANQGSEA come from the germline V gene. The CDR3 nucleotides read TGCAGCCCGTATTTATTCGAGCAGTTCTTC. As protein: CSPYLFEQFF.

J is TRBJ2-1 and V is TRBV6-6; 9 nucleotides align to TRBD1. V shed 5 bases, J shed 15 bases, and the junction held 8 bases outside the gene matches. CDR3 length: 12 amino acids. Germline CDR1 reads MNHNY; CDR2 reads SVGAGI (reference sequence). Here the CDR3 DNA reads TGTGCCAGCAGTACTCCGACAGGGGGTCGGTTCTTC. This translates into CASSTPTGGRFF.

V and J are TRBV4-2 and TRBJ1-3; the D gene is possibly TRBD1 (6 bases). The CDR3 spans 15 residues. Germline values: CDR1 LGHNA, CDR2 YNFKEQ. V lost 6 bases and J 0 bases, leaving 12 bases between the germline ends. CDR3 DNA: TGTGCCAGCAGGAGGGGGGGAGACTCTGGAAACACCATATATTTT. It encodes CASRRGGDSGNTIYF.

CDR3 nucleotide sequence: TGTGCCAGCAGTGACCGGACTAGCGGGAGAGATACGCAGTATTTT. It yields the protein CASSDRTSGRDTQYF. The chain uses TRBV28 and TRBJ2-3; 13 bases map to TRBD2. The CDR3 extends over 15 amino acids. The V and J ends lost 5 bases and 5 bases, in that order; junction bases with no gene match: 4. Germline CDR1 reads MDHEN; CDR2 reads SYDVKM.

This chain uses TRBV9 with TRBJ1-1; 10 bases map to TRBD1. The CDR3 contains 15 residues. The ends lost 3 bases at V and 5 bases at J; junction bases unmatched: 7. CDR1 and CDR2 (germline): SGDLS, YYNGEE. The CDR3 spells CASSEGTGVETEAFF. The CDR3 DNA reads TGTGCCAGCAGCGAGGGGACAGGGGTTGAAACTGAAGCTTTCTTT.

This clone was counted once. This chain connects TRBV5-1 to TRBJ2-7; 7 nucleotides agree with TRBD2. The V gene end was trimmed by 4 bases and the J gene end by 2 bases; junction bases not matched to a gene: 9. CDR3 length: 15 amino acids. The germline gives CDR1 SGHRS, CDR2 YFSETQ. The CDR3 DNA sequence: TGCGCCAGCAGCCTTGCTAGCGGTATTACCTACGAGCAGTACTTC. Its translation is CASSLASGITYEQYF. The whole variable domain, remainder taken from reference TRBV5-1 and TRBJ2-7, is KAGVTQTPRYLIKTRGQQVTLSCSPISGHRSVSWYQQTPGQGLQFLFEYFSETQRNKGNFPGRFSGRQFSNSRSEMNVSTLELGDSALYLCASSLASGITYEQYFGPGTRLTVT.

The J gene is TRBJ1-1, the V gene TRBV6-5; TRBD1 aligns across 7 bases. The CDR3 is made up of 12 amino acids. V gave up 4 bases and J gave up 9 bases; unmatched junction bases: 5. Germline CDR1 is MNHEY and CDR2 is SVGAGI. The CDR3 DNA sequence: TGTGCCAGCAGTTTAGGGGGCAGTCAAGCTTTCTTT. Its translation is CASSLGGSQAFF.